A single TCR beta chain is shown here with its context. The antigen is unknown. TCRdb re-called the 5' RACE reads and gives one entry per CDR3 protein, without DNA. This sample contains a few hundred thousand distinct CDR3 sequences. This entry is derived from a study of T cells expressing NK-cell markers. Study at large: Eight donors were sequenced, seven testing HCMV-seropositive and one testing seronegative. Whole-study findings and limits: Several donors likewise had their CD3+CD56-NKG2C+ fraction led by these clonotypes.

The V gene's germline CDR1 is MNHNS and CDR2 SASEGT. This CDR3 has 13 residues. The specimen sequenced was blood T cells: a sorted CD56 or NKG2C T cell subset, CD4+ or CD8+ T cells, or bulk PBMC T cells (not recorded which). This rearrangement joins TRBV6-1 to TRBJ1-6; TCRdb's D gene call, TRBD1, goes unchecked for lack of DNA. The source is a man between 18 and 69 years old in good health. The CDR3 spells CASRGQTHSPLHF.